This T cell receptor beta chain is drawn from a study of shared clonotypes between healthy human individuals. Study findings and constraints: Clonotypes shared by all four donors outscored non-shared clonotypes in generation probability.

CD45RO-negative cells were positively selected for CCR7, leaving out terminally differentiated effector memory CD45RA+ cells. Donors, healthy HIV-negative adults, lacked recent acute infections or vaccinations. The CDR3 totals 14 residues. The germline V gene has CDR1 MNHEY and CDR2 SMNVEV (reference sequence). The V end was cut by 4 bases, the J end by 7 bases, with 17 bases between. Comment on this clone: Its antigen is unknown.

An even split of each subset's genomic DNA across several immunoSEQ plates was performed. Libraries were prepared by immunoSEQ multiplex PCR; TCRdb keeps only in-frame clonotypes and omits some of them. The repertoire has about 2,200,000 clones, roughly 91% of them found once; the top ten carry roughly 1.7%. The sequenced sample consisted of naive CD8+ T cells from PBMCs. This chain links TRBV27 with TRBJ2-7; no clear D gene. This TCR was recovered from a young man in good health. Some clones in this sample may be carry-over from other donors' samples. CDR3 bases: TGTGCCAGCAGTTCTCTACGGGTTACGGAAGAGCAGTACTTC. This codes for CASSSLRVTEEQYF.